The 17 T cell receptor beta chains reported below all come from one sample, sequenced in a study of blood T cell repertoires in COVID-19. Generated by immunoSEQ multiplex PCR, the TCRdb table keeps only in-frame clones and is missing some. The sample lists some 370,000 clones; 80% to 90% were seen once. The specimen was peripheral blood. Source of these receptors: a man aged 40-49 years with acute or convalescent COVID-19.

The rearrangement links TRBV14 to TRBJ2-5; TRBD2 matches at 7 bases. Germline-derived CDR1 and CDR2 are SGHDN and FVKESK. With 1 base clipped from V and 4 bases from J, the junction kept 15 bases outside the gene matches. The CDR3 loop spans 18 amino acids. The DNA of the CDR3 is TGTGCCAGCAGCCAAGGTAGGACCCCTGGAGCGGGATTAGAGACCCAGTACTTC. It translates to CASSQGRTPGAGLETQYF. The full variable domain, its missing parts supplied by reference TRBV14 and TRBJ2-5, is EAGVTQFPSHSVIEKGQTVTLRCDPISGHDNLYWYRRVMGKEIKFLLHFVKESKQDESGMPNNRFLAERTGGTYSTLKVQPAELEDSGVYFCASSQGRTPGAGLETQYFGPGTRLLVL.

The chain joins TRBV5-1 to TRBJ2-1; 7 bases match TRBD2. The trim removed 0 bases at V and 9 bases at J, leaving 6 bases unmatched. Germline values: CDR1 SGHRS, CDR2 YFSETQ. The CDR3 is made up of 14 amino acids. CDR3 sequence (DNA): TGCGCCAGCAGCTTGGCCGAGTTAGCGGGTGAGCAGTTCTTC. Protein product: CASSLAELAGEQFF.

The chain combines TRBV12-3 or TRBV12-4 with TRBJ2-5; 7 bases are shared with TRBD1. Trimming took 3 bases from V and 9 from J; bases not matched to a gene: 1. This CDR3 comprises 11 residues. The CDR3 reads CASSLGQPQYF. The CDR3 DNA sequence: TGTGCCAGCAGTTTGGGACAGCCCCAGTACTTC.

For this clone: Other DNA sequences in the sample encode the same CDR3. This rearrangement joins TRBV9 to TRBJ2-3; D is unresolved. This CDR3 comprises 11 residues. The V end was cut by 2 bases, the J end by 6 bases, with 4 bases between. Looked up from germline, CDR1 is SGDLS and CDR2 is YYNGEE. The CDR3 region is CASSVGDTQYF. For the CDR3, the DNA is TGTGCCAGCAGCGTGGGCGATACGCAGTATTTT.

The chain couples TRBV7-9 to TRBJ2-1; D not certain. Germline loops: CDR1 SEHNR, CDR2 FQNEAQ (reference sequence). The CDR3 spans 12 residues. V was pared by 1 base and J by 6 bases, with 4 bases between. CDR3 residues: CASSLVSNEQFF. CDR3 DNA: TGTGCCAGCAGCTTAGTCAGCAATGAGCAGTTCTTC. Based on the CDR3 plus reference TRBV7-9 and TRBJ2-1, the full variable domain is DTGVSQNPRHKITKRGQNVTFRCDPISEHNRLYWYRQTLGQGPEFLTYFQNEAQLEKSRLLSDRFSAERPKGSFSTLEIQRTEQGDSAMYLCASSLVSNEQFFGPGTRLTVL.

The gene calls are TRBV5-1 and TRBJ2-3; 7 bases are shared with TRBD2. The CDR3 has 15 amino acids. V lost 5 bases and J lost 5; bases outside the gene matches: 11. Germline CDR1 is SGHRS and CDR2 is YFSETQ. The CDR3 protein is CASRLWGGSQDTQYF. CDR3 in DNA: TGCGCCAGCAGGCTTTGGGGAGGGTCACAAGATACGCAGTATTTT.

The V call is TRBV7-9, the J call TRBJ2-3; 10 bases fit TRBD1. From germline, CDR1 is SEHNR and CDR2 FQNEAQ (reference sequence). The CDR3 loop spans 16 amino acids. Losses at the gene ends were 4 bases for V and 1 base for J; bases not matched to a gene: 5. Here the CDR3 DNA reads TGTGCCAGCAGCTCACGGGGGACAGGGGGCACAGATACGCAGTATTTT. Its protein product is CASSSRGTGGTDTQYF.

V gene TRBV6-5 combines with J gene TRBJ2-3; tentative D call: TRBD1 (6 bases). This CDR3 spans 14 amino acids. Germline V gene lookup returns CDR1 MNHEY and CDR2 SVGAGI. Trimming took off 5 bases at V and 5 bases at J, with 14 bases between the two ends. This CDR3 is CASSPGVVGDTQYF. In nucleotides, the CDR3 is TGTGCCAGCAGTCCAGGGGTGGTAGGAGATACGCAGTATTTT.

The J gene is TRBJ2-2, the V gene TRBV7-8, with unresolved D. CDR1 SGHVS and CDR2 FQNEAQ come from the germline V gene. V lost 1 base, J lost 5 bases, and 5 bases lay in between. The CDR3 spans 13 residues. The CDR3 is CASSLDSTGELFF. The CDR3, as DNA: TGTGCCAGCAGCTTAGATTCTACCGGGGAGCTGTTTTTT.

The chain links TRBV5-5 to TRBJ1-5; tentatively, D is TRBD1 (6 bases). With 2 bases removed from V and 7 bases from J, the gap between germline ends came to 16 bases. This CDR3 is 15 amino acids long. Germline CDR1 is SGHKS and CDR2 is YYEKEE (reference sequence). Here the CDR3 DNA reads TGTGCCAGCAGCTTAGGGACAACCCCGGACCAGCCCCAGCATTTT. Its translation: CASSLGTTPDQPQHF.

J is TRBJ1-2 and V is TRBV6-1; the D gene is possibly TRBD1 (5 bases). V shed 1 base and J shed 4 bases, with 10 bases lying between them. The germline CDR1 and CDR2 sequences are MNHNS and SASEGT. CDR3 size: 14 residues. The CDR3 here is CASSEVEGLYGYTF. In nucleotides, the CDR3 is TGTGCCAGCAGTGAAGTGGAGGGACTCTATGGCTACACCTTC.

The CDR3 DNA reads TGCAGCGTTGAAGAACACGGGGGGGCGACAGATACGCAGTATTTT. It is translated as CSVEEHGGATDTQYF. The chain couples TRBV29-1 to TRBJ2-3; 8 positions match TRBD2. There are 15 residues in the CDR3. The germline V gene encodes CDR1 SQVTM and CDR2 ANQGSEA. Losses at the gene ends were 0 bases for V and 3 bases for J; bases not matched to a gene: 5.

V and J are TRBV10-3 and TRBJ2-1; 8 bases match TRBD1. The CDR3 is 17 residues long. CDR1 and CDR2 from the germline V gene are ENHRY and SYGVKD. Losses at the gene ends were 0 bases for V and 9 bases for J; bases not matched to a gene: 13. Here the CDR3 reads CAISESAPGQGGGEQFF. For the CDR3, the DNA is TGTGCCATCAGTGAGTCGGCCCCCGGACAGGGTGGGGGTGAGCAGTTCTTC.

In DNA, the CDR3 is TGTGCCAGCTTGAACCCTCCTAGCTACACCTTC. It encodes CASLNPPSYTF. The J gene is TRBJ1-2, the V gene TRBV28; D remains unclear. Per the germline V gene, CDR1 is MDHEN and CDR2 is SYDVKM. The CDR3 spans 11 residues. The V gene lost 8 bases and the J gene lost 9 bases, with 13 bases spanning the gap.

The J gene is TRBJ2-5, the V gene TRBV19, with TRBD1 identical over 7 bases. CDR1 is LNHDA, CDR2 SQIVND, per germline (reference sequence). This CDR3 contains 15 residues. The V segment lost 1 base and the J segment 4 bases; nucleotides outside the gene matches: 6. The CDR3 reads CASSIVGAGGETQYF. As DNA, the CDR3 is TGTGCCAGTAGTATAGTAGGGGCAGGGGGAGAGACCCAGTACTTC.

The V gene is TRBV7-8, the J gene TRBJ1-5; 11 nucleotides agree with TRBD1. The V and J ends lost 0 bases and 0 bases, in that order; junction bases with no gene match: 1. Germline V gives CDR1 SGHVS, CDR2 FQNEAQ. This CDR3 has 17 residues. DNA for the CDR3: TGTGCCAGCAGCTTAGCAGGGACAGGGGGTAGCAATCAGCCCCAGCATTTT. It translates to CASSLAGTGGSNQPQHF.

Remarks on this clone: A junction boundary mismatches the germline segment, possibly from a read error. The chain combines TRBV7-7 with TRBJ2-7; D is unresolved. Germline assignment: CDR1 SSHAT and CDR2 FNYEAQ (reference sequence). There are 13 residues in the CDR3. In nucleotides, the CDR3 is TGTGCTAGCAGCTTACATCCTAGCTACGAGCAGTACTTC. Protein product: CASSLHPSYEQYF.